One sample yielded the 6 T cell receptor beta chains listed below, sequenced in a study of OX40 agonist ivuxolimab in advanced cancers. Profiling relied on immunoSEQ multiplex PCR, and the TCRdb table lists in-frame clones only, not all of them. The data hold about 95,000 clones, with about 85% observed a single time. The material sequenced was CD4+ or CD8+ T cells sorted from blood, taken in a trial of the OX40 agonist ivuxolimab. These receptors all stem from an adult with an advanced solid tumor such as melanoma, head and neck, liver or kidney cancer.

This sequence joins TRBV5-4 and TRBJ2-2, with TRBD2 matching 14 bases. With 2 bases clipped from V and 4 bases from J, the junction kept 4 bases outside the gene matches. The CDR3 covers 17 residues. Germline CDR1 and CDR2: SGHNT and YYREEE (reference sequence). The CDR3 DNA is TGTGCCAGCAGCTTCGGACTAGCGGGAGGCGTCACCGGGGAGCTGTTTTTT. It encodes CASSFGLAGGVTGELFF.

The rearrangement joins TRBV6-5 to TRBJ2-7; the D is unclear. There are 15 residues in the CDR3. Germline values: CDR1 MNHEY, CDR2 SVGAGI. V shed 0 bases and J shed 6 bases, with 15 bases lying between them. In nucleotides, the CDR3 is TGTGCCAGCAGTTACTCGTCAGACCGATTTTTCGAGCAGTACTTC. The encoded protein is CASSYSSDRFFEQYF.

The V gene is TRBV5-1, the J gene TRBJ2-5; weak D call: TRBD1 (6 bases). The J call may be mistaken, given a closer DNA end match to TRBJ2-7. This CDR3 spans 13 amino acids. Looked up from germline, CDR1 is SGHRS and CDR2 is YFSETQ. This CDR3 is CASSPDSQYEQYF. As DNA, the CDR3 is TGCGCCAGCAGCCCGGACAGCCAATACGAGCAGTACTTC.

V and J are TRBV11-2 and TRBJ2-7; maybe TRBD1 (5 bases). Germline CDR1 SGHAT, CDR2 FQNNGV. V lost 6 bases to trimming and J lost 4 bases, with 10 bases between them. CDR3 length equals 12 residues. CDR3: CASSIPGYEQYF. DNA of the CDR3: TGTGCCAGCAGTATCCCAGGGTACGAGCAGTACTTC.

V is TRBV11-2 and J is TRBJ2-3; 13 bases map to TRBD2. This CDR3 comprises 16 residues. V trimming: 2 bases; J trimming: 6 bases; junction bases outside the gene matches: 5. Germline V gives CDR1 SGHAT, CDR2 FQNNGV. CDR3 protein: CASSLRLAGGGDTQYF. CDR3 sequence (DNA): TGTGCCAGCAGCTTAAGACTAGCGGGAGGAGGTGATACGCAGTATTTT.

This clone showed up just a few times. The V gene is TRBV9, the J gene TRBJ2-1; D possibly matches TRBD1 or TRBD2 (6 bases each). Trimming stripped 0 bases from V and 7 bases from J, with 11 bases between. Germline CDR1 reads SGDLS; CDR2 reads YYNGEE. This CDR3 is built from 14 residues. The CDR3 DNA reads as TGTGCCAGCAGCGTAGAAGGAGGGGGGAATGAGCAGTTCTTC. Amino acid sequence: CASSVEGGGNEQFF.